This T cell receptor (beta chain) was sequenced during a study of blood T cell repertoires in COVID-19. Study-level background: Samples came from the United States, Italy and Spain, spanning acute and convalescent COVID-19.

The CDR3 is 17 residues long. V was clipped by 2 bases and J by 3 bases; unmatched bases: 6. From germline, CDR1 is MDHEN and CDR2 SYDVKM. Per the original data handling: Estimated nucleated cell counts came from reference gene primer amplification. The method was immunoSEQ multiplex PCR; TCRdb's version includes in-frame clones alone and lacks a portion of them. That table is the source of V, J and clone size, and D and trimming were worked out from the DNA. The sample contains about 130,000 clones, over 75% of which appear only once. The sequencing input was peripheral blood. The chain couples TRBV28 to TRBJ2-7, with 14 bases identical to TRBD2. This receptor was taken from a man between 70 and 80 years old with active COVID-19. The CDR3 bases are TGTGCCAGCAGTTTAACCCCGGGGACTAGCGGGGGCTACGAGCAGTACTTC. Its protein product is CASSLTPGTSGGYEQYF.